This T cell receptor beta chain was captured in a study of T cell responses to AZD1222 COVID-19 vaccine. Findings and limits, study-wide: The span of vaccine-associated CD4 TCRs extended across spike, with dominance at 160-218 and 743-854. Close to half of spike-specific TCRs reportedly recognize unmutated variant regions. Of the AZD1222 recipients, only 6 or 7 were seropositive at baseline. Two AZD1222 administrations were followed by greater Spike-specific TCR breadth and depth.

CDR3 length: 13 residues. Trimming took off 5 bases at V and 2 bases at J, with 9 bases between the two ends. Notes on this clone: What it binds is unknown.

Produced via immunoSEQ multiplex PCR; TCRdb's table is partial and in-frame only. The table has around 140,000 clones, about 93% seen once. Sequenced material: peripheral blood, taken on day 0 of AZD1222 vaccination. The sequence derives from an adult in good health. V usage is TRBV12-3 or TRBV12-4 and J usage is TRBJ2-5, with TRBD1 as a possible D gene (5 bases). This CDR3 is CASSRQLQETQYF. Here the CDR3 DNA reads TGTGCCAGCAGTCGACAGCTACAAGAGACCCAGTACTTC.